This T cell receptor beta chain emerged from a study of blood T cell repertoires in COVID-19. Produced via immunoSEQ multiplex PCR; TCRdb's table is partial and in-frame only. Of 30,000 to 35,000 clones in the sample, around 86% are singletons; the top ten hold more than 13%. The CDR3 runs to 17 residues. Germline-derived CDR1 and CDR2 are MGHRA and YSYEKL. The V end lost 1 base, the J end lost 2 bases, and 17 bases lay between the germline ends. This clone was counted a few times. Sequences were obtained from peripheral blood. This sequence originates from a man aged 60 to 75 with active COVID-19. The V call is TRBV4-1, the J call TRBJ1-2; D is possibly TRBD1 (6 bases). CDR3 protein: CASSQGFVGGPNYGYTF. CDR3 bases: TGCGCCAGCAGCCAAGGTTTTGTAGGGGGACCCAACTATGGCTACACCTTC.